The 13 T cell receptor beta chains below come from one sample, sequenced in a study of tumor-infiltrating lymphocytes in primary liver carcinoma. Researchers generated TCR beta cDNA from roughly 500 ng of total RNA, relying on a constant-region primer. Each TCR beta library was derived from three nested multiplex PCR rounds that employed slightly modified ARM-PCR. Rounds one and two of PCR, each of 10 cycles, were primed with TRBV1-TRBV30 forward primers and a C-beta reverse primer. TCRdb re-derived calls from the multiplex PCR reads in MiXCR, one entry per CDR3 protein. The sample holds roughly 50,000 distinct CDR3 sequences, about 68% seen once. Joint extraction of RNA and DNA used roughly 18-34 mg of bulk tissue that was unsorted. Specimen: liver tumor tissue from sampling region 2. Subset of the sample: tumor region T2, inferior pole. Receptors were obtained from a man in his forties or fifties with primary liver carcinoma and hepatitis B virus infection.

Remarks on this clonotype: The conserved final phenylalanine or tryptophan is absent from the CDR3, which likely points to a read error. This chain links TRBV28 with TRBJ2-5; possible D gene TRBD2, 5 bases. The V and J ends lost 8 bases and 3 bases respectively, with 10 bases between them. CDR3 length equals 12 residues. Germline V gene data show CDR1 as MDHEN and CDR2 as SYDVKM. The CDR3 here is CASGSLEETQYL. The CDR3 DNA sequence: TGTGCCAGCGGGAGCTTGGAAGAGACCCAGTACCTC.

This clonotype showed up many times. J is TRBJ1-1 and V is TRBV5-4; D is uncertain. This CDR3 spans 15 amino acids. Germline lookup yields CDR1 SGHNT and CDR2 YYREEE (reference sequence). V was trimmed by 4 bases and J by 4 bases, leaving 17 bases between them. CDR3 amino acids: CASSLAPGMGTEAFF. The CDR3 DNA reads TGTGCCAGCAGCCTCGCCCCGGGGATGGGCACTGAAGCTTTCTTT.

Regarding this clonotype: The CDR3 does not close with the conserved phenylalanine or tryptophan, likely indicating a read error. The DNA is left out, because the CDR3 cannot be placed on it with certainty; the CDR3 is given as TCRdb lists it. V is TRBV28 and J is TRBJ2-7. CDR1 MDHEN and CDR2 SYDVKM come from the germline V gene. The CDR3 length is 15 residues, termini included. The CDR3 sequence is CASSLSGGGTYERYS.

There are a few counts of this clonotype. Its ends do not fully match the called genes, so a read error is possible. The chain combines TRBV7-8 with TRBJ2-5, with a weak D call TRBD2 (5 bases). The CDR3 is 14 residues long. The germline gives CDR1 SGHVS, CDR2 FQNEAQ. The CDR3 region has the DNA TGTGCCAGCAGATTAGGAGGTATTCGGGAGACCCAGTACTTC. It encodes CASRLGGIRETQYF.

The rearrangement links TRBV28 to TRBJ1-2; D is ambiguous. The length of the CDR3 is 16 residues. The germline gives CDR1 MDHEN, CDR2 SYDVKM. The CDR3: CANMISTSLTRYGYTF. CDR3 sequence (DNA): TGTGCTAACATGATCAGCACAAGTTTGACTAGATATGGCTACACCTTC.

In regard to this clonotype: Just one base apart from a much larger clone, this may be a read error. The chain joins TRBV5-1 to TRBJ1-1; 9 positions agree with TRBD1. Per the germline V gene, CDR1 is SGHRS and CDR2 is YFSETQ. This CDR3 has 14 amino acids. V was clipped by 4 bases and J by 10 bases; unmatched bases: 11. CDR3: CASSVGTGCLRAFF. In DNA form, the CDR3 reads TGCGCCAGCAGCGTAGGGACAGGGTGCTTGAGAGCTTTCTTT. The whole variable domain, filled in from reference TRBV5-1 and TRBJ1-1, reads KAGVTQTPRYLIKTRGQQVTLSCSPISGHRSVSWYQQTPGQGLQFLFEYFSETQRNKGNFPGRFSGRQFSNSRSEMNVSTLELGDSALYLCASSVGTGCLRAFFGQGTRLTVV.

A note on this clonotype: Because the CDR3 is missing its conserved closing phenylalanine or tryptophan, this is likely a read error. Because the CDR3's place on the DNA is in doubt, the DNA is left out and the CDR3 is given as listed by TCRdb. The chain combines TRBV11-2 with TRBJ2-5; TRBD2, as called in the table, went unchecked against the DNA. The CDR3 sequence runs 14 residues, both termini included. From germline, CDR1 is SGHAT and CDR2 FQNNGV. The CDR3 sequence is CANSFGFLGTPFTL.

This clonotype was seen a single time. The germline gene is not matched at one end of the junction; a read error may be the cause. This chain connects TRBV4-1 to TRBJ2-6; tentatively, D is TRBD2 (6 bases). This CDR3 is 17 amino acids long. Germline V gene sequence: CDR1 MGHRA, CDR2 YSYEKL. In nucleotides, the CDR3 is TGCGCCAGCAGCCAAGGTCCGGGAGCCTCTGGGGCCAACGTCCCGACTTTC. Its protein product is CASSQGPGASGANVPTF.

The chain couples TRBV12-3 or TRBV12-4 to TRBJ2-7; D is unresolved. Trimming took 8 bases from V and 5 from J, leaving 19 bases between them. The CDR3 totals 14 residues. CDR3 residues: CASRKQPFPNEQYF. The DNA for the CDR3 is TGTGCCAGCCGTAAGCAGCCTTTTCCCAACGAGCAGTACTTC.

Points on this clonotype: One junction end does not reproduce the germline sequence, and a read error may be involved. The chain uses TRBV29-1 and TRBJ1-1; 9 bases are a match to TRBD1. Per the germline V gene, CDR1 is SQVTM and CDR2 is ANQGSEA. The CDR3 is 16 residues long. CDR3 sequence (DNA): TGCGGCGTTGGTACGACAGGGGGTATGGGAGGCACTGAAGCTTTCTTT. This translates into CGVGTTGGMGGTEAFF. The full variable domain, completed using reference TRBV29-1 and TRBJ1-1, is SAVISQKPSRDICQRGTSLTIQCQVDSQVTMMFWYRQQPGQSLTLIATANQGSEATYESGFVIDKFPISRPNLTFSTLTVSNMSPEDSSIYLCGVGTTGGMGGTEAFFGQGTRLTVV.

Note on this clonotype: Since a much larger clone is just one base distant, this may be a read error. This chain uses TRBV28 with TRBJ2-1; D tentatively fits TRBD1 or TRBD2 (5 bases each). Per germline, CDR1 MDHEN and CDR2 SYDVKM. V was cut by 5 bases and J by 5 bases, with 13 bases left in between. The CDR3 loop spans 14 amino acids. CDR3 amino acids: CASSAGAPNNEQFF. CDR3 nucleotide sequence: TGTGCCAGCAGTGCCGGGGCTCCTAACAATGAGCAGTTCTTC.

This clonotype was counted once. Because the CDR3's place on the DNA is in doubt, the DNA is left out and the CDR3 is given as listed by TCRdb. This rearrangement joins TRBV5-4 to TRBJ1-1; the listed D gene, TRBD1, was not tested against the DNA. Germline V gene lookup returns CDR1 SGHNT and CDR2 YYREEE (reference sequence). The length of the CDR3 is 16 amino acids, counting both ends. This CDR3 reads CVSSFGSGTGNIEAFF.

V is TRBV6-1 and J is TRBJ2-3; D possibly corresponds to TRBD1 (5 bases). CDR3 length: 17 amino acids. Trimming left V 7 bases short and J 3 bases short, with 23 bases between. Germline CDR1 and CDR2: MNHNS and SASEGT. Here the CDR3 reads CASNAGQGIARTDTQYF. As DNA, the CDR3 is TGTGCCAGCAATGCCGGACAAGGAATAGCAAGGACAGATACGCAGTATTTT.